The 24 T cell receptor beta chains presented below share a single source sample, sequenced in a study of cytotoxic CD8 clonotypes in ibrutinib-treated CLL. Profiling relied on immunoSEQ multiplex PCR, and the TCRdb table lists in-frame clones only, not all of them. The data contain approximately 47,000 clones, about three fifths of them singletons. The source material was PBMCs, sampled after 24 months of ibrutinib treatment. These receptors all come from a human donor with chronic lymphocytic leukemia.

The chain couples TRBV6-5 to TRBJ1-5; 7 positions match TRBD1. With V trimmed by 4 bases and J by 6 bases, 12 bases remained unmatched. CDR1 MNHEY and CDR2 SVGAGI come from the germline V gene. CDR3 length equals 16 residues. CDR3 DNA sequence: TGTGCCAGCAGTTCCACATCGACAGGGCTCGGTCAGCCCCAGCATTTT. Encoded protein: CASSSTSTGLGQPQHF.

This rearrangement joins TRBV27 to TRBJ2-7; D is unclear. Looked up from germline, CDR1 is MNHEY and CDR2 is SMNVEV (reference sequence). This CDR3 comprises 13 residues. V lost 5 bases to trimming and J lost 0 bases, with 8 bases between them. The CDR3 sequence: CASSTASSYEQYF. DNA of the CDR3: TGTGCCAGCAGTACCGCTAGCTCCTACGAGCAGTACTTC.

This clone is medium-sized in the sample. The chain combines TRBV5-1 with TRBJ1-3; the D gene is possibly TRBD1 (5 bases). Germline V gene sequence: CDR1 SGHRS, CDR2 YFSETQ. Trimming took off 0 bases at V and 3 bases at J, with 10 bases between the two ends. The CDR3 extends over 15 amino acids. The CDR3, as DNA: TGCGCCAGCAGCTTGGGCAGGGAATTTGGAAACACCATATATTTT. Translating gives CASSLGREFGNTIYF.

The rearrangement links TRBV5-1 to TRBJ2-7; perhaps D is TRBD1 or TRBD2 (5 bases each). V lost 3 bases and J lost 0, with 16 bases in between. Germline V gene data show CDR1 as SGHRS and CDR2 as YFSETQ. There are 16 residues in the CDR3. CDR3 nucleotide sequence: TGCGCCAGCAGCTGGTGGGGGACCCAAAACTCCTACGAGCAGTACTTC. Protein sequence: CASSWWGTQNSYEQYF.

The chain employs TRBV5-1 and TRBJ1-4; D perhaps matches TRBD1 (5 bases). V was trimmed by 4 bases and J by 8 bases, leaving 18 bases between them. The CDR3 sequence is 15 residues long. The germline gives CDR1 SGHRS, CDR2 YFSETQ. The CDR3 DNA reads TGCGCCAGCAGCAGCGGGACGCAAACGGGGGAAAAACTGTTTTTT. This encodes CASSSGTQTGEKLFF.

V gene TRBV5-1 combines with J gene TRBJ1-2, with TRBD1 matching over 10 bases. Germline lookup yields CDR1 SGHRS and CDR2 YFSETQ. CDR3 size: 17 residues. V lost 4 bases, J lost 2 bases, and 11 bases stayed unmatched. CDR3 sequence: CASSPHLGTGANYGYTF. In nucleotides, the CDR3 is TGCGCCAGCAGCCCTCATCTAGGGACAGGGGCCAACTATGGCTACACCTTC.

The gene calls are TRBV6-1 and TRBJ2-7, with 7 bases lining up with TRBD1. The germline V gene encodes CDR1 MNHNS and CDR2 SASEGT. The V gene end was trimmed by 4 bases and the J gene end by 3 bases; junction bases not matched to a gene: 3. The CDR3 contains 13 residues. CDR3 coding DNA: TGTGCCAGCAGTGCCAGGACAGGCTACGAGCAGTACTTC. This gives the protein CASSARTGYEQYF.

J is TRBJ1-5 and V is TRBV19; D not certain. Trimming pared 11 bases from V and 3 bases from J, leaving 17 bases between. This CDR3 spans 14 amino acids. CDR1 and CDR2 (germline): LNHDA, SQIVND (reference sequence). The CDR3: CAPYFGGNNQPQHF. The CDR3, as DNA: TGTGCCCCTTACTTCGGCGGTAACAATCAGCCCCAGCATTTT.

V usage is TRBV4-2 and J usage is TRBJ2-3, with 11 nucleotides matching TRBD2. The CDR3 covers 17 residues. Germline V CDR1 and CDR2: LGHNA, YNFKEQ. V trimming: 0 bases; J trimming: 4 bases; junction bases outside the gene matches: 6. CDR3 sequence reads: CASSQEVAGGSADTQYF. CDR3 nucleotides: TGTGCCAGCAGCCAAGAAGTAGCGGGGGGGTCCGCAGATACGCAGTATTTT.

V and J are TRBV20-1 and TRBJ1-2; D is uncertain. Germline-derived CDR1 and CDR2 are DFQATT and SNEGSKA (reference sequence). This CDR3 has 11 amino acids. Trimming left V 2 bases short and J 7 bases short, with 8 bases between. CDR3 in amino acids: CSARYRSGYTF. DNA of the CDR3: TGCAGTGCTAGATACAGAAGTGGCTACACCTTC.

The V gene is TRBV5-1, the J gene TRBJ2-3; no reliable D call. Germline-derived CDR1 and CDR2 are SGHRS and YFSETQ. The CDR3 sequence is 11 residues long. V dropped 0 bases and J dropped 6 bases, with 2 bases sitting between them. The CDR3 region has the DNA TGCGCCAGCAGCTTGGTCGATACGCAGTATTTT. Its translation is CASSLVDTQYF.

The chain has TRBV29-1 and TRBJ2-2; 8 nucleotides line up with TRBD2. Germline V gene lookup returns CDR1 SQVTM and CDR2 ANQGSEA. The CDR3 totals 14 residues. With V trimmed by 6 bases and J by 1 base, 4 bases remained unmatched. The CDR3 DNA sequence: TGCAGCGTCAAGAGCGGGGGGAACACCGGGGAGCTGTTTTTT. This sequence encodes CSVKSGGNTGELFF.

The rearrangement links TRBV6-5 to TRBJ1-3; TRBD1 agrees at 8 bases. The CDR3 contains 16 residues. Germline CDR1 and CDR2: MNHEY and SVGAGI. With 0 bases clipped from V and 2 bases from J, the junction kept 3 bases outside the gene matches. CDR3 region: CASSYSSRGPGNTIYF. CDR3 sequence (DNA): TGTGCCAGCAGTTACTCGAGCAGGGGGCCTGGAAACACCATATATTTT.

This clone is medium-sized (0.01 to 0.1%). The J gene is TRBJ2-5, the V gene TRBV19; D is possibly TRBD2 (7 bases). CDR3 length: 15 amino acids. In germline, CDR1 is LNHDA, CDR2 SQIVND (reference sequence). Trimming took off 4 bases at V and 3 bases at J, with 15 bases between the two ends. The CDR3 sequence is CASSTGGEWKETQYF. The DNA for the CDR3 is TGTGCCAGTAGTACGGGGGGCGAATGGAAAGAGACCCAGTACTTC.

This clone was seen only a few times. The rearrangement joins TRBV19 to TRBJ1-1, with a possible D match to TRBD1 (5 bases). Germline CDR1 reads LNHDA; CDR2 reads SQIVND (reference sequence). The CDR3 has 17 residues. The V end was cut by 7 bases, the J end by 5 bases, with 26 bases between. The CDR3 DNA reads as TGTGCCAGTACGGTCGGGTTATCTGGCCCCCGGGGGACTGAAGCTTTCTTT. Protein sequence: CASTVGLSGPRGTEAFF. The full variable domain, with the rest looked up from reference TRBV19 and TRBJ1-1, is DGGITQSPKYLFRKEGQNVTLSCEQNLNHDAMYWYRQDPGQGLRLIYYSQIVNDFQKGDIAEGYSVSREKKESFPLTVTSAQKNPTAFYLCASTVGLSGPRGTEAFFGQGTRLTVV.

The V gene is TRBV19, the J gene TRBJ1-2, with 7 bases fitting TRBD1. Germline assignment: CDR1 LNHDA and CDR2 SQIVND (reference sequence). The CDR3 spans 16 residues. Trimming took 5 bases from V and 4 from J; bases not matched to a gene: 13. This CDR3 reads CASSGRDSSTFYGYTF. For the CDR3, the DNA is TGTGCCAGTAGTGGACGGGACAGCAGTACCTTCTATGGCTACACCTTC.

Ten or more counts support this clone. This chain uses TRBV20-1 with TRBJ1-2; D remains unclear. This CDR3 is 11 amino acids long. Germline CDR1 DFQATT, CDR2 SNEGSKA (reference sequence). The V gene lost 3 bases and the J gene lost 7 bases, with 9 bases spanning the gap. This CDR3 reads CSARRPGGYTF. CDR3 nucleotides: TGCAGTGCTAGGAGGCCAGGTGGCTACACCTTC.

This clone was detected only a few times. The rearrangement joins TRBV9 to TRBJ2-7; the match to TRBD2 covers 8 bases. Germline V CDR1 and CDR2: SGDLS, YYNGEE. The V gene end was trimmed by 0 bases and the J gene end by 0 bases; junction bases not matched to a gene: 5. The CDR3 consists of 16 residues. The CDR3 DNA follows: TGTGCCAGCAGCGTAGGGGGTAGCGGGGCCTCCTACGAGCAGTACTTC. It encodes CASSVGGSGASYEQYF. The full variable domain, in which reference TRBV9 and TRBJ2-7 provide the parts outside the CDR3, is DSGVTQTPKHLITATGQRVTLRCSPRSGDLSVYWYQQSLDQGLQFLIQYYNGEERAKGNILERFSAQQFPDLHSELNLSSLELGDSALYFCASSVGGSGASYEQYFGPGTRLTVT.

The V gene is TRBV4-1, the J gene TRBJ2-1, with D perhaps TRBD2 (5 bases). The V end was cut by 7 bases, the J end by 0 bases, with 10 bases between. The CDR3 extends over 14 amino acids. Germline V CDR1 and CDR2: MGHRA, YSYEKL. CDR3 amino acids: CASTRGSSYNEQFF. Written as DNA, the CDR3 is TGCGCCAGCACCCGGGGAAGCTCCTACAATGAGCAGTTCTTC.

This clone occurred a few times. This rearrangement joins TRBV2 to TRBJ2-7; 8 bases match TRBD1. Germline V gene data show CDR1 as SNHLY and CDR2 as FYNNEI. The CDR3 contains 14 residues. V lost 6 bases and J lost 2; bases outside the gene matches: 6. This chain's CDR3 is CASSVLDRAYEQYF. Written as DNA, the CDR3 is TGTGCCAGCAGCGTGCTGGACAGGGCCTACGAGCAGTACTTC. The full variable domain, rest sourced from reference TRBV2 and TRBJ2-7, is EPEVTQTPSHQVTQMGQEVILRCVPISNHLYFYWYRQILGQKVEFLVSFYNNEISEKSEIFDDQFSVERPDGSNFTLKIRSTKLEDSAMYFCASSVLDRAYEQYFGPGTRLTVT.

The table lists this clone with a few counts. This chain links TRBV29-1 with TRBJ2-1; 7 nucleotides match TRBD1. Germline lookup yields CDR1 SQVTM and CDR2 ANQGSEA. With V trimmed by 5 bases and J by 8 bases, 6 bases remained unmatched. This CDR3 has 12 amino acids. The CDR3 DNA is TGCAGCGTTAGGGGGCGCGGTGATGAGCAGTTCTTC. Encoded protein: CSVRGRGDEQFF.

The chain carries TRBV5-1 and TRBJ2-5, with 7 bases identical to TRBD1. CDR3 length: 19 residues. Losses at the gene ends were 4 bases for V and 7 bases for J; bases not matched to a gene: 25. From germline, CDR1 is SGHRS and CDR2 YFSETQ. CDR3 sequence: CASSTGPQGSRLQEGTQYF. CDR3 coding DNA: TGCGCCAGCAGCACCGGGCCACAGGGGTCTAGACTTCAAGAGGGGACCCAGTACTTC.

As concerns this clone: Germline and junction disagree at one end, which may indicate a read error. The DNA for the CDR3 is TGCGCCAGCAGCCAATCACCGACAGGGCCCGTCGAGCAGTACTTC. Translation gives CASSQSPTGPVEQYF. The chain combines TRBV7-8 with TRBJ2-7; 7 bases map to TRBD1. CDR1 and CDR2 from the germline V gene are SGHVS and FQNEAQ. The CDR3 consists of 15 residues.

V is TRBV11-2 and J is TRBJ2-7, with 7 bases identical to TRBD1. The CDR3 consists of 14 residues. V lost 2 bases, J lost 9 bases, and 10 bases stayed unmatched. CDR1 and CDR2 (germline): SGHAT, FQNNGV. This CDR3 is CASSLSPRQGRQYF. The CDR3 DNA reads as TGTGCCAGCAGCTTAAGCCCTAGACAGGGTAGGCAGTACTTC. The variable domain in full, with the rest retrieved from reference TRBV11-2 and TRBJ2-7, is EAGVAQSPRYKIIEKRQSVAFWCNPISGHATLYWYQQILGQGPKLLIQFQNNGVVDDSQLPKDRFSAERLKGVDSTLKIQPAKLEDSAVYLCASSLSPRQGRQYFGPGTRLTVT.